The 27 T cell receptor beta chains reported below all come from one sample, sequenced in a study of cytomegalovirus exposure and HLA in healthy donors. A multiplex PCR was run with 60 Vbeta primers and 13 Jbeta primers. The protocol was immunoSEQ multiplex PCR, while the TCRdb copy is restricted to in-frame clones and leaves out a portion. Found here are roughly 170,000 clones, around 80% of them singletons; the top ten hold 2% to 2.5%. Sequencing used PBMCs. The origin of the receptors is a woman aged 25-40 years in good health and CMV-seronegative.

This clone was counted between two and nine times. The rearrangement links TRBV18 to TRBJ2-7, with 8 positions matching TRBD1. The CDR3 consists of 14 residues. The V gene end was trimmed by 3 bases and the J gene end by 0 bases; junction bases not matched to a gene: 1. The V gene's germline CDR1 is KGHSH and CDR2 LQKENI. CDR3 amino acids: CASSPGQDSYEQYF. CDR3 in DNA: TGTGCCAGCTCACCGGGACAGGACTCCTACGAGCAGTACTTC. The full variable domain, in which reference TRBV18 and TRBJ2-7 provide the parts outside the CDR3, is NAGVMQNPRHLVRRRGQEARLRCSPMKGHSHVYWYRQLPEEGLKFMVYLQKENIIDESGMPKERFSAEFPKEGPSILRIQQVVRGDSAAYFCASSPGQDSYEQYFGPGTRLTVT.

The rearrangement uses TRBV5-1 and TRBJ2-1; D possibly corresponds to TRBD1 (6 bases). Trimming pared 3 bases from V and 4 bases from J, leaving 14 bases between. This CDR3 is 15 amino acids long. Germline V gene sequence: CDR1 SGHRS, CDR2 YFSETQ. CDR3 DNA sequence: TGCGCCAGCAGCTCCACAGGGTCGGGGTACAATGAGCAGTTCTTC. Its protein product is CASSSTGSGYNEQFF.

The rearrangement joins TRBV30 to TRBJ2-2, with D possibly matching TRBD1 (5 bases). Germline V gene lookup returns CDR1 GTSNPN and CDR2 SVGIG (reference sequence). This CDR3 has 12 amino acids. V dropped 4 bases and J dropped 5 bases, with 8 bases sitting between them. In nucleotides, the CDR3 is TGTGCCTGGATCGACAGAACCGGGGAGCTGTTTTTT. Its translation: CAWIDRTGELFF.

The V and J genes are TRBV6-1 and TRBJ2-1, with TRBD2 matching 7 bases. There are 14 residues in the CDR3. Germline assignment: CDR1 MNHNS and CDR2 SASEGT. V lost 3 bases to trimming and J lost 3 bases; unmatched junction nucleotides: 2. The CDR3 bases are TGTGCCAGCAGTGAGGTAGCGGGCTACAATGAGCAGTTCTTC. It translates to CASSEVAGYNEQFF.

The J gene is TRBJ2-1, the V gene TRBV6-1, with TRBD1 identical over 11 bases. From germline, CDR1 is MNHNS and CDR2 SASEGT. The CDR3 sequence is 13 residues long. Germline trimming cut 0 bases from V and 12 bases from J; bases unmatched to any gene: 1. The CDR3 sequence is CASSEAGTGGQFF. For the CDR3, the DNA is TGTGCCAGCAGTGAAGCGGGGACAGGGGGGCAGTTCTTC.

This clone showed up just a few times. J is TRBJ2-3 and V is TRBV5-1, with 13 nucleotides matching TRBD2. CDR1 is SGHRS, CDR2 YFSETQ, per germline. Germline trimming cut 2 bases from V and 2 bases from J; bases unmatched to any gene: 2. This CDR3 region has 16 residues. The CDR3 DNA follows: TGCGCCAGCAGCTTAGGGACTAGCGGGAACACAGATACGCAGTATTTT. Amino acid sequence: CASSLGTSGNTDTQYF. Variable domain in full (rest from reference TRBV5-1 and TRBJ2-3): KAGVTQTPRYLIKTRGQQVTLSCSPISGHRSVSWYQQTPGQGLQFLFEYFSETQRNKGNFPGRFSGRQFSNSRSEMNVSTLELGDSALYLCASSLGTSGNTDTQYFGPGTRLTVL.

This clone was seen a single time. The missing conserved phenylalanine or tryptophan at the end of this CDR3 makes a read error likely. The rearrangement joins TRBV28 to TRBJ2-4; 9 bases agree with TRBD2. Trimming removed 6 bases from V and 8 bases from J; junction bases left unmatched: 2. In germline, CDR1 is MDHEN, CDR2 SYDVKM. This CDR3 contains 12 residues. CDR3: CASRLAGDIQYL. DNA for the CDR3: TGTGCCAGCAGACTAGCGGGTGACATTCAGTACCTC.

This chain links TRBV28 with TRBJ2-2, with D perhaps matching TRBD1 (6 bases). Trimming stripped 0 bases from V and 4 bases from J, with 9 bases between. Germline assignment: CDR1 MDHEN and CDR2 SYDVKM. CDR3 length: 15 residues. The CDR3 DNA sequence: TGTGCCAGCAGTTTATGGGGGGCAGGCACCGGGGAGCTGTTTTTT. Its translation: CASSLWGAGTGELFF.

CDR3 amino acids: CASSFSPTETQYF. CDR3 coding DNA: TGTGCCAGCAGCTTTTCTCCTACCGAGACCCAGTACTTC. The chain joins TRBV7-2 to TRBJ2-5; D remains unclear. V was shortened by 3 bases and J by 5 bases, with 10 bases between the two germline ends. Per germline, CDR1 SGHTA and CDR2 FQGNSA. This CDR3 contains 13 residues.

A note on this clone: Germline is not matched at one junction end, which may reflect a read error. The chain employs TRBV5-6 and TRBJ2-6; 7 bases agree with TRBD2. Germline values: CDR1 SGHDT, CDR2 YYEEEE. The CDR3 covers 17 residues. CDR3 protein: CASSFWGGSSGANGLTF. The CDR3 nucleotides are TGTGCCAGCAGCTTTTGGGGGGGAAGCTCTGGGGCCAACGGCCTGACTTTC. The full variable domain, with the rest looked up from reference TRBV5-6 and TRBJ2-6, is DAGVTQSPTHLIKTRGQQVTLRCSPKSGHDTVSWYQQALGQGPQFIFQYYEEEERQRGNFPDRFSGHQFPNYSSELNVNALLLGDSALYLCASSFWGGSSGANGLTFGAGSRLTVL.

The chain carries TRBV15 and TRBJ1-4, with unresolved D. There are 13 residues in the CDR3. Per the germline V gene, CDR1 is LNHNV and CDR2 is YYDKDF (reference sequence). V lost 2 bases, J lost 8 bases, and 9 bases lay in between. CDR3: CATSRQTGEKLFF. CDR3 sequence (DNA): TGTGCCACCAGCAGACAAACCGGGGAAAAACTGTTTTTT. Together with reference TRBV15 and TRBJ1-4, the CDR3 gives the full variable domain: DAMVIQNPRYQVTQFGKPVTLSCSQTLNHNVMYWYQQKSSQAPKLLFHYYDKDFNNEADTPDNFQSRRPNTSFCFLDIRSPGLGDTAMYLCATSRQTGEKLFFGSGTQLSVL.

V usage is TRBV19 and J usage is TRBJ1-5; D unclear. Germline V CDR1 and CDR2: LNHDA, SQIVND (reference sequence). This CDR3 contains 15 residues. The V and J ends lost 1 base and 2 bases respectively, with 9 bases between them. The chain's CDR3 is CASSIVGGGNQPQHF. As DNA, the CDR3 is TGTGCCAGTAGTATAGTAGGAGGCGGCAATCAGCCCCAGCATTTT.

The chain links TRBV7-2 to TRBJ1-1; the D is unclear. The V end was cut by 1 base, the J end by 4 bases, with 16 bases between. Germline CDR1 and CDR2: SGHTA and FQGNSA. CDR3 length: 16 residues. DNA of the CDR3: TGTGCCAGCAGCTTAGGCGGGTCCGGGGATGTCACTGAAGCTTTCTTT. Translation: CASSLGGSGDVTEAFF.

The V gene is TRBV6-1, the J gene TRBJ2-3; D might be TRBD2 (5 bases). Germline lookup yields CDR1 MNHNS and CDR2 SASEGT. The V end was cut by 0 bases, the J end by 0 bases, with 10 bases between. The CDR3 runs to 16 residues. The CDR3 nucleotides read TGTGCCAGCAGTGAAGCTCCTGGCGGGAGCACAGATACGCAGTATTTT. Its translation: CASSEAPGGSTDTQYF.

The rearrangement links TRBV18 to TRBJ2-1; possible D gene TRBD1, 5 bases. The CDR3 has 13 residues. The germline CDR1 and CDR2 sequences are KGHSH and LQKENI. V lost 5 bases, J lost 8 bases, and 13 bases lay in between. The chain's CDR3 is CASSRTREHEQFF. CDR3 bases: TGTGCCAGCTCAAGAACCAGGGAACATGAGCAGTTCTTC.

The rearrangement joins TRBV6-5 to TRBJ1-4; D ambiguous. The CDR3 spans 14 residues. Trimming shortened V by 0 bases and J by 6 bases, and 8 bases separated the two germline ends. Germline values: CDR1 MNHEY, CDR2 SVGAGI. CDR3 protein: CASSYSIRDEKLFF. CDR3 coding DNA: TGTGCCAGCAGTTACTCGATACGGGATGAAAAACTGTTTTTT.

V is TRBV25-1 and J is TRBJ2-3, with D unclear. V gave up 2 bases and J gave up 5 bases, with 20 bases separating them. The CDR3 runs 17 residues. In germline, CDR1 is MGHDK, CDR2 SYGVNS. The CDR3, as DNA: TGTGCCAGCAGTGAAGCGGTCTCGATGGGTTGGATAGATACGCAGTATTTT. This gives the protein CASSEAVSMGWIDTQYF.

V and J are TRBV27 and TRBJ2-2, with 9 nucleotides matching TRBD2. The CDR3 is 18 residues long. Trimming took 7 bases from V and 4 from J; bases not matched to a gene: 16. From germline, CDR1 is MNHEY and CDR2 SMNVEV (reference sequence). This CDR3 is CASTPSGLAGVSTGELFF. CDR3 nucleotide sequence: TGTGCCAGCACCCCTAGTGGCTTAGCGGGAGTCAGCACCGGGGAGCTGTTTTTT.

This clone was found once. The chain uses TRBV5-4 and TRBJ2-7, with D maybe TRBD2 (5 bases). V lost 2 bases to trimming and J lost 7 bases, with 19 bases between them. This CDR3 is built from 15 residues. Germline assignment: CDR1 SGHNT and CDR2 YYREEE (reference sequence). The CDR3 DNA reads TGTGCCAGCAGCTTAGCTAGTCGGGAAGTGGGGGAGCAGTACTTC. As protein: CASSLASREVGEQYF. Using reference TRBV5-4 and TRBJ2-7 for the parts outside the CDR3, the full variable domain is ETGVTQSPTHLIKTRGQQVTLRCSSQSGHNTVSWYQQALGQGPQFIFQYYREEENGRGNFPPRFSGLQFPNYSSELNVNALELDDSALYLCASSLASREVGEQYFGPGTRLTVT.

In the case of this clone: The limits of the CDR3 on the DNA are not certain, so only TCRdb's listed CDR3 is given. The chain joins TRBV21-1 to TRBJ2-1; the D call of TRBD2 is as the table states it, not checked on the DNA. TRBV21-1 counts as a pseudogene. Ends included, the CDR3 has 19 residues. CDR3: CASSGEVAGGNGFYNEQFF.

As for this clone: No conserved phenylalanine or tryptophan ends this CDR3, so it is likely a read error. The DNA is omitted, as the CDR3 cannot be located on it reliably, and the CDR3 follows TCRdb's listing. The chain has TRBV6-5 and TRBJ1-1. Germline V lookup: CDR1 MNHEY, CDR2 SVGAGI. The CDR3 is 13 residues long, counting both termini. The CDR3 protein is CASSYSNGGPATY.

The V gene is TRBV19, the J gene TRBJ2-2; no firm D call. V dropped 7 bases and J dropped 3 bases, with 6 bases sitting between them. The CDR3 length is 12 residues. The germline CDR1 and CDR2 sequences are LNHDA and SQIVND (reference sequence). The CDR3 spells CASNDYTGELFF. The CDR3 bases are TGTGCCAGTAATGACTACACCGGGGAGCTGTTTTTT.

The rearrangement uses TRBV6-5 and TRBJ1-2, with D possibly matching TRBD1 (6 bases). CDR1 is MNHEY, CDR2 SVGAGI, per germline. This CDR3 comprises 11 residues. Trimming shortened V by 6 bases and J by 4 bases, and 6 bases separated the two germline ends. The chain's CDR3 is CASRGAYGYTF. The CDR3 DNA follows: TGTGCCAGCAGGGGGGCCTATGGCTACACCTTC.

The chain uses TRBV7-2 and TRBJ1-2, with TRBD1 matching 9 bases. The CDR3 is made up of 14 amino acids. The V gene's germline CDR1 is SGHTA and CDR2 FQGNSA. The V and J ends lost 5 bases and 4 bases, in that order; junction bases with no gene match: 5. CDR3 sequence: CASSIQGASYGYTF. DNA for the CDR3: TGTGCCAGCAGCATACAGGGGGCTTCCTATGGCTACACCTTC.

The genes are TRBV28 and TRBJ2-7, with a weak D call TRBD1 (7 bases). Looked up from germline, CDR1 is MDHEN and CDR2 is SYDVKM. The CDR3 covers 14 residues. Trimming pared 7 bases from V and 2 bases from J, leaving 15 bases between. The DNA for the CDR3 is TGTGCCAGCAATACCCAGGGGGGTACCTACGAGCAGTACTTC. Amino acid sequence: CASNTQGGTYEQYF.

The CDR3 loop reads CASSQTPRVPTDTQYF. The CDR3 DNA sequence: TGCGCCAGCAGCCAAACTCCGCGGGTCCCCACAGATACGCAGTATTTT. V is TRBV4-3 and J is TRBJ2-3; D is possibly TRBD2 (5 bases). CDR1 is LGHNA, CDR2 YSLEER, per germline. Trimming cost V 2 bases and J 2 bases, with 14 bases left between them. CDR3 length: 16 amino acids.

V gene TRBV18 combines with J gene TRBJ1-1; no firm D call. Trimming left V 2 bases short and J 1 base short, with 5 bases between. The CDR3 extends over 13 amino acids. Germline CDR1 is KGHSH and CDR2 is LQKENI. The CDR3 DNA sequence: TGTGCCAGCTCACCATCGGGGAACACTGAAGCTTTCTTT. Residues: CASSPSGNTEAFF.